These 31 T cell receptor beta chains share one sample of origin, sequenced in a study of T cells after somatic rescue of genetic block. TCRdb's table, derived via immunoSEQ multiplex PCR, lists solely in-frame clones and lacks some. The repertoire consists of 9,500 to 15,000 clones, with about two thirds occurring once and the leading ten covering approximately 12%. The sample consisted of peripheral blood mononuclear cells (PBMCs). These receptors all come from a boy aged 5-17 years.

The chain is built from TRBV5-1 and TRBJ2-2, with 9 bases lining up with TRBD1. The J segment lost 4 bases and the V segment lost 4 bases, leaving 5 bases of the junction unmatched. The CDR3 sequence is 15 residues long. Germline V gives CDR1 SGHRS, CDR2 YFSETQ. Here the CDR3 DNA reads TGCGCCAGCAGCGGGGCGACAGGGGGCACCGGGGAGCTGTTTTTT. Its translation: CASSGATGGTGELFF.

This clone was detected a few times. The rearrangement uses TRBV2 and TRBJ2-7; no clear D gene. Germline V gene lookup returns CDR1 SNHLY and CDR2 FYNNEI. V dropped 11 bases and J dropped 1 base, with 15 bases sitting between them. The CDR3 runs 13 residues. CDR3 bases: TGTGCCGCCAGCACCACAGTATCCTACGAGCAGTACTTC. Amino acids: CAASTTVSYEQYF.

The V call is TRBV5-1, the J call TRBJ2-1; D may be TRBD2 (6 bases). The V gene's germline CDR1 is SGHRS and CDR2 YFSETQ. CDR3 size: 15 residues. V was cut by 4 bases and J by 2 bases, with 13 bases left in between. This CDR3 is CASSVLEGTYNEQFF. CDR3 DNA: TGCGCCAGCAGCGTGTTGGAGGGGACCTACAATGAGCAGTTCTTC. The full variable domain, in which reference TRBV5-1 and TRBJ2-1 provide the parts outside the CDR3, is KAGVTQTPRYLIKTRGQQVTLSCSPISGHRSVSWYQQTPGQGLQFLFEYFSETQRNKGNFPGRFSGRQFSNSRSEMNVSTLELGDSALYLCASSVLEGTYNEQFFGPGTRLTVL.

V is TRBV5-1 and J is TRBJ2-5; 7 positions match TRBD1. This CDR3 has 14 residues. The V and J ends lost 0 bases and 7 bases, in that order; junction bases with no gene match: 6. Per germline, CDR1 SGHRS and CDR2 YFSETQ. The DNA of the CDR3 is TGCGCCAGCAGCTTGGAAGGGGGCGCCGGGACCCAGTACTTC. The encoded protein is CASSLEGGAGTQYF.

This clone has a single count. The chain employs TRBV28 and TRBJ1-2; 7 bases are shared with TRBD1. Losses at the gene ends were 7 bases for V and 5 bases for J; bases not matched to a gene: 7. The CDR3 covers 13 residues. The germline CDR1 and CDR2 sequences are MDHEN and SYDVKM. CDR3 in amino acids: CASIPTGRYGYTF. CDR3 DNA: TGTGCCAGCATCCCGACAGGGCGGTATGGCTACACCTTC.

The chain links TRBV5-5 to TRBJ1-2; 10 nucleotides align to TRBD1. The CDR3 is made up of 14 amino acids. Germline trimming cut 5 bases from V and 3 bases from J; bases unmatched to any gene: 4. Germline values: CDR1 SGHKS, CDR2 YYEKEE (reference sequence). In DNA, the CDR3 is TGTGCCAGCAGTTGGACAGGGGGGGACTATGGCTACACCTTC. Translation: CASSWTGGDYGYTF.

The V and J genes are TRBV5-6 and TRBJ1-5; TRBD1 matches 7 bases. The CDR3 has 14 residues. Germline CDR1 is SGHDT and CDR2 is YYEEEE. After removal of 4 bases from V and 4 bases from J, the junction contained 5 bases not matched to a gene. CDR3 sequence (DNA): TGTGCCAGCAGCCCTGGACAGGTTAATCAGCCCCAGCATTTT. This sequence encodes CASSPGQVNQPQHF.

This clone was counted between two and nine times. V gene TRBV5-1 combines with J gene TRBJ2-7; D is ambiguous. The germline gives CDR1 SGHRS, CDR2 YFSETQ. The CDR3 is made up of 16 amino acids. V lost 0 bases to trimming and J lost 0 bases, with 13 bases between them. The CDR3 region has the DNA TGCGCCAGCAGCTTGGCCCACAGAGATTACTCCTACGAGCAGTACTTC. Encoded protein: CASSLAHRDYSYEQYF.

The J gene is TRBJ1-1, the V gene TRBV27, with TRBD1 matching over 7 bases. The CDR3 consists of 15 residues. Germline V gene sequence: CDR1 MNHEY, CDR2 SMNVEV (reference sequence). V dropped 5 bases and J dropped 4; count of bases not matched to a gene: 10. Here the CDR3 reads CASSIYRGEGTEAFF. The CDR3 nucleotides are TGTGCCAGCAGTATATACAGGGGCGAGGGCACTGAAGCTTTCTTT.

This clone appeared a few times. The DNA for the CDR3 is TGCGCCAGCAGTCAATGCGGACTAGCGGGAAAAGAGACCCAGTACTTC. Its translation: CASSQCGLAGKETQYF. The chain combines TRBV23-1 with TRBJ2-5, with TRBD2 identical over 12 bases. TRBV23-1 is annotated as an ORF whose role is uncertain. The CDR3 consists of 16 residues. V gave up 1 base and J gave up 3 bases; unmatched junction bases: 3.

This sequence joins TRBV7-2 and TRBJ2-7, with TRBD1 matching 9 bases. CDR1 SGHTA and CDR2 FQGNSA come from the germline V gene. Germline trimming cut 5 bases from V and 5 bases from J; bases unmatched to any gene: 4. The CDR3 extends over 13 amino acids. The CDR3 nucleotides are TGTGCCAGCAGCCCCGACAGGGGGAACGAGCAGTACTTC. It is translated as CASSPDRGNEQYF.

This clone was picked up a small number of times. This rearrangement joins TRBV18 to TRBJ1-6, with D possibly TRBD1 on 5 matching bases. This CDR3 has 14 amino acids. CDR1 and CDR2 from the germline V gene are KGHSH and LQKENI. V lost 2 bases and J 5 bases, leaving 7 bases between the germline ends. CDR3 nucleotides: TGTGCCAGCTCACCAGGGGCCCATAATTCACCCCTCCACTTT. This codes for CASSPGAHNSPLHF. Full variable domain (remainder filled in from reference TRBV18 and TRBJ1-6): NAGVMQNPRHLVRRRGQEARLRCSPMKGHSHVYWYRQLPEEGLKFMVYLQKENIIDESGMPKERFSAEFPKEGPSILRIQQVVRGDSAAYFCASSPGAHNSPLHFGNGTRLTVT.

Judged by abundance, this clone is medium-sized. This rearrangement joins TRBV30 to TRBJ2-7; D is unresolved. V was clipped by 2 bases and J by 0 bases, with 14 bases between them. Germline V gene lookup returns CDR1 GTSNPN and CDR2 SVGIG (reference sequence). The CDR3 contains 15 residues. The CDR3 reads CAWSPTWALSYEQYF. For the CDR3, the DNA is TGTGCCTGGAGTCCTACTTGGGCCCTCTCCTACGAGCAGTACTTC.

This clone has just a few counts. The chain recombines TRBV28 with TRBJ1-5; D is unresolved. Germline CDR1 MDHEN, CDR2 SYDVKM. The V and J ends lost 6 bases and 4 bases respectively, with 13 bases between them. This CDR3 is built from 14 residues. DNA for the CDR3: TGTGCCAGCAGATTTTCAGGTGCAAATCAGCCCCAGCATTTT. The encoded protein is CASRFSGANQPQHF.

CDR3 sequence (DNA): TGCAGAGCGGGAGGGTACGAGCAGTACTTC. This gives the protein CRAGGYEQYF. The rearrangement links TRBV20-1 to TRBJ2-7, with 10 bases fitting TRBD2. The CDR3 spans 10 residues. Germline V gene lookup returns CDR1 DFQATT and CDR2 SNEGSKA (reference sequence).

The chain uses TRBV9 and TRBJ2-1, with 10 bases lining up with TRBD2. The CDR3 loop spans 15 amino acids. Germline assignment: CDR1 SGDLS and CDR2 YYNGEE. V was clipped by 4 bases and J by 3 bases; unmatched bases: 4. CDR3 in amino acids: CASSPRTSGYNEQFF. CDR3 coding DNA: TGTGCCAGCAGCCCCCGGACTAGCGGCTACAATGAGCAGTTCTTC. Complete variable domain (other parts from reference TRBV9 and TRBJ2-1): DSGVTQTPKHLITATGQRVTLRCSPRSGDLSVYWYQQSLDQGLQFLIQYYNGEERAKGNILERFSAQQFPDLHSELNLSSLELGDSALYFCASSPRTSGYNEQFFGPGTRLTVL.

CDR3 in amino acids: CASSLSGEKLFF. CDR3 in DNA: TGTGCCAGCAGTTTATCGGGTGAAAAACTGTTTTTT. The gene calls are TRBV27 and TRBJ1-4, with D unresolved. In germline, CDR1 is MNHEY, CDR2 SMNVEV (reference sequence). The germline V and J ends were trimmed by 0 bases and 7 bases, with 3 bases remaining between them. CDR3 size: 12 residues.

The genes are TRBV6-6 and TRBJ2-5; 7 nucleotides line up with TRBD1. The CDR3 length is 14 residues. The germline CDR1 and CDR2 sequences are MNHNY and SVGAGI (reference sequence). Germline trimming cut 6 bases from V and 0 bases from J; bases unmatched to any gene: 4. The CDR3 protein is CASSPGTDQETQYF. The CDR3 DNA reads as TGTGCCAGCAGCCCAGGGACAGACCAAGAGACCCAGTACTTC.

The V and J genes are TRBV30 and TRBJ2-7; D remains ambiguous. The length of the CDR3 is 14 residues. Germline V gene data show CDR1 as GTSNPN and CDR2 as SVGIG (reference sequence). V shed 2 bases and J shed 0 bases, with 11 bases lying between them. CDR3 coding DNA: TGTGCCTGGAGTACCCACGATCTCTCCTACGAGCAGTACTTC. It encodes CAWSTHDLSYEQYF.

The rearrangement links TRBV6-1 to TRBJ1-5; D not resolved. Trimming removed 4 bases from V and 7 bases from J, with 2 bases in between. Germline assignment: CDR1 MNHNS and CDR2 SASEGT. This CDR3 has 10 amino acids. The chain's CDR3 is CASSGQPQHF. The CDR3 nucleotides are TGTGCCAGCAGTGGACAGCCCCAGCATTTT.

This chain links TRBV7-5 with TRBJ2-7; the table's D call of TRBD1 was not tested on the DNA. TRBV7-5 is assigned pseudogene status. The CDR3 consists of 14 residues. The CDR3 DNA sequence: TGTGCCAGCAGCTTTGGAGGGGGCGGTTACGAGCAGTACTTC. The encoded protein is CASSFGGGGYEQYF.

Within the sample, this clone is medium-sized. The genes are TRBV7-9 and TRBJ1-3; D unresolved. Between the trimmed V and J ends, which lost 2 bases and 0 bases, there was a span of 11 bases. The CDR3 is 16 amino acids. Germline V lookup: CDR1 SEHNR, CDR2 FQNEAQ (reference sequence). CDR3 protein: CASSLLRGTSGNTIYF. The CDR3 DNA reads TGTGCCAGCAGCTTATTGCGGGGAACCTCTGGAAACACCATATATTTT.

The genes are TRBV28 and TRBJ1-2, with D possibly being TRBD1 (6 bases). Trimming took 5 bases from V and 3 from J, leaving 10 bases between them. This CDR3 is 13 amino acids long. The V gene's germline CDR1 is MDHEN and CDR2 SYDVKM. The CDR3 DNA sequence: TGTGCCAGCAGTGCCGGGACATACTATGGCTACACCTTC. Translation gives CASSAGTYYGYTF.

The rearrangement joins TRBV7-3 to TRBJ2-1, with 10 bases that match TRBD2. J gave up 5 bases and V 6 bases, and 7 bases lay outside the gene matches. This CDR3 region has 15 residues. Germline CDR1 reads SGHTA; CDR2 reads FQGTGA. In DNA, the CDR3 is TGTGCCAGCAGATTAGCGGGAGGAGCCAACAATGAGCAGTTCTTC. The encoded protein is CASRLAGGANNEQFF.

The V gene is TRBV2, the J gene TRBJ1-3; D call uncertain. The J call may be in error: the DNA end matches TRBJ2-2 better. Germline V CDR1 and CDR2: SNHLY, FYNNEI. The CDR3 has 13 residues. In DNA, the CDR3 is TGTGCCAGCAGTGGGGCGGCCACCGGGGAGCTGTTTTTT. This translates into CASSGAATGELFF.

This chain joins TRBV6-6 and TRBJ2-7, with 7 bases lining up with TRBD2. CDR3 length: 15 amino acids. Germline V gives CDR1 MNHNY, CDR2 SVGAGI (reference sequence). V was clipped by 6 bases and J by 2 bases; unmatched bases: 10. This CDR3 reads CASSPRLALPYEQYF. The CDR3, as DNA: TGTGCCAGCAGCCCCCGACTAGCCCTTCCCTACGAGCAGTACTTC.

The CDR3 region is CASSLAENPEKLFF. DNA of the CDR3: TGTGCCAGCAGCTTAGCGGAGAACCCTGAAAAACTGTTTTTT. This chain links TRBV7-8 with TRBJ1-4; D gene unclear. The CDR3 covers 14 residues. Trimming left V 0 bases short and J 7 bases short, with 9 bases between. Per the germline V gene, CDR1 is SGHVS and CDR2 is FQNEAQ.

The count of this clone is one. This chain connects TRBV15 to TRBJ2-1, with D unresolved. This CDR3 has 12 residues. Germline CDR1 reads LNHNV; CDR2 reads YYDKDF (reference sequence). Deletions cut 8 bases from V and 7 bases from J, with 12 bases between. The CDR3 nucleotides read TGTGCCACCCAGCATAACCATAATGAGCAGTTCTTC. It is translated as CATQHNHNEQFF. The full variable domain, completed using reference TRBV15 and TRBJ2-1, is DAMVIQNPRYQVTQFGKPVTLSCSQTLNHNVMYWYQQKSSQAPKLLFHYYDKDFNNEADTPDNFQSRRPNTSFCFLDIRSPGLGDTAMYLCATQHNHNEQFFGPGTRLTVL.

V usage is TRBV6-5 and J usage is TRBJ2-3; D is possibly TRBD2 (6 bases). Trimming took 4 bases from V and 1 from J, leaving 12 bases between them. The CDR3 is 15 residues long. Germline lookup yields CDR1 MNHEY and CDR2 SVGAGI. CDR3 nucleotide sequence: TGTGCCAGCAGTTTCGCGCGGGGAGGCACAGATACGCAGTATTTT. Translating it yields CASSFARGGTDTQYF.

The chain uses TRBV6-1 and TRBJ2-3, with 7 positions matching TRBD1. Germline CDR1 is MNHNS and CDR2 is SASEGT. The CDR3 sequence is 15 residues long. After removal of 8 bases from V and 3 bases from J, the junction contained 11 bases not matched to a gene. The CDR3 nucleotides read TGTGCCAGCCGGAGGCGAGGGGGCGTGACAGATACGCAGTATTTT. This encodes CASRRRGGVTDTQYF.

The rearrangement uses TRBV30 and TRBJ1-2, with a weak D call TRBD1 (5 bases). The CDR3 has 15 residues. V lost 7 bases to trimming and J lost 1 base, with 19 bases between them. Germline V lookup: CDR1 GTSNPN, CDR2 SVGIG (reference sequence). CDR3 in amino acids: CASNSPGPYNYGYTF. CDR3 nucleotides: TGTGCCTCGAACTCCCCGGGACCCTATAACTATGGCTACACCTTC.